The 32 T cell receptor beta chains below come from one sample, sequenced in a study of blood T cell repertoires in COVID-19. Repertoires were generated with immunoSEQ multiplex PCR, while TCRdb's copy carries only in-frame clones and drops some. The sample has some 220,000 clones, approximately 84% seen once. Sequenced material: peripheral blood. Receptors originate from a man aged 50-60 years with acute or convalescent COVID-19.

V usage is TRBV5-8 and J usage is TRBJ2-3, with D hard to call. V was trimmed by 3 bases and J by 5 bases, leaving 10 bases between them. This CDR3 region has 13 residues. Looked up from germline, CDR1 is SGHTS and CDR2 is YDEGEE. CDR3 bases: TGTGCCAGCAGCTCGCTCGGTGAAGATACGCAGTATTTT. Translating gives CASSSLGEDTQYF.

The chain has TRBV15 and TRBJ1-2; TRBD1 is a possible D gene (5 bases). V lost 5 bases and J 3 bases, leaving 10 bases between the germline ends. The CDR3 spans 13 residues. The germline V gene has CDR1 LNHNV and CDR2 YYDKDF (reference sequence). In DNA form, the CDR3 reads TGTGCCACCAGCCTCCGGGGGGACTATGGCTACACCTTC. Translated: CATSLRGDYGYTF. The full variable domain, rest sourced from reference TRBV15 and TRBJ1-2, is DAMVIQNPRYQVTQFGKPVTLSCSQTLNHNVMYWYQQKSSQAPKLLFHYYDKDFNNEADTPDNFQSRRPNTSFCFLDIRSPGLGDTAMYLCATSLRGDYGYTFGSGTRLTVV.

This chain joins TRBV12-3 or TRBV12-4 and TRBJ1-1; the D gene is possibly TRBD1 (5 bases). V lost 8 bases to trimming and J lost 8 bases, with 15 bases between them. The CDR3 is made up of 12 amino acids. The CDR3 region is CASWGWGGEAFF. The DNA of the CDR3 is TGTGCCAGCTGGGGGTGGGGAGGAGAAGCTTTCTTT.

Here the CDR3 DNA reads TGTGCCACCGCGGGTTTTGCGACAGGGGACTCCTACGAGCAGTACTTC. Amino acids: CATAGFATGDSYEQYF. The gene calls are TRBV11-2 and TRBJ2-7; 8 nucleotides line up with TRBD1. Trimming took 10 bases from V and 0 from J; bases not matched to a gene: 14. The CDR3 is made up of 16 amino acids. The germline gives CDR1 SGHAT, CDR2 FQNNGV.

The table lists this clone with a few counts. The J gene is TRBJ2-6, the V gene TRBV5-1; D possibly corresponds to TRBD2 (5 bases). Germline V lookup: CDR1 SGHRS, CDR2 YFSETQ. The CDR3 runs 16 residues. Trimming took 2 bases from V and 0 from J, leaving 9 bases between them. DNA for the CDR3: TGCGCCAGCAGCTTCGTAGGGAGCTCTGGGGCCAACGTCCTGACTTTC. Protein sequence: CASSFVGSSGANVLTF.

The rearrangement uses TRBV5-1 and TRBJ1-4; a weak D match, TRBD1 (6 bases). CDR1 is SGHRS, CDR2 YFSETQ, per germline. Trimming took off 1 base at V and 2 bases at J, with 12 bases between the two ends. This CDR3 is built from 16 residues. The DNA for the CDR3 is TGCGCCAGCAGCTTGTGGGGGGGCGCGACTAATGAAAAACTGTTTTTT. It yields the protein CASSLWGGATNEKLFF.

The V call is TRBV6-5, the J call TRBJ1-2, with TRBD1 as a possible D gene (6 bases). The CDR3 runs 13 residues. Germline V CDR1 and CDR2: MNHEY, SVGAGI. V was shortened by 6 bases and J by 8 bases, with 16 bases between the two germline ends. CDR3 residues: CASSSDRQGGYTF. DNA for the CDR3: TGTGCCAGCAGCTCGGACCGCCAGGGGGGCTACACCTTC.

This clone occurred a few times. The rearrangement uses TRBV6-5 and TRBJ2-7; D is unresolved. Germline values: CDR1 MNHEY, CDR2 SVGAGI. Deletions cut 6 bases from V and 4 bases from J, with 10 bases between. This CDR3 has 12 residues. For the CDR3, the DNA is TGTGCCAGCAGGGGCAGGAATTACGAGCAGTACTTC. Its translation is CASRGRNYEQYF.

This clone occurred once. J is TRBJ2-3 and V is TRBV9; 8 bases map to TRBD2. Germline-derived CDR1 and CDR2 are SGDLS and YYNGEE. Losses at the gene ends were 4 bases for V and 6 bases for J; bases not matched to a gene: 10. The CDR3 has 15 amino acids. The CDR3 nucleotides are TGTGCCAGCAGCCCCAGCGGGGGCGACTCGGATACGCAGTATTTT. Protein sequence: CASSPSGGDSDTQYF.

The chain carries TRBV7-9 and TRBJ2-7, with a possible D match to TRBD2 (5 bases). V gave up 5 bases and J gave up 3 bases, with 14 bases separating them. CDR1 is SEHNR and CDR2 is FQNEAQ in the germline V gene (reference sequence). This CDR3 is built from 14 residues. The CDR3 loop is CASSTVNGVYEQYF. In nucleotides, the CDR3 is TGTGCCAGCAGCACCGTGAACGGGGTCTACGAGCAGTACTTC.

The chain couples TRBV5-1 to TRBJ2-7, with 7 bases matching TRBD1. Germline values: CDR1 SGHRS, CDR2 YFSETQ. Trimming removed 3 bases from V and 1 base from J; junction bases left unmatched: 4. There are 14 residues in the CDR3. The CDR3 coding sequence is TGCGCCAGCAGCTCGGGACAGACGTCCTACGAGCAGTACTTC. This gives the protein CASSSGQTSYEQYF. Filled out from reference TRBV5-1 and TRBJ2-7, the complete variable domain reads KAGVTQTPRYLIKTRGQQVTLSCSPISGHRSVSWYQQTPGQGLQFLFEYFSETQRNKGNFPGRFSGRQFSNSRSEMNVSTLELGDSALYLCASSSGQTSYEQYFGPGTRLTVT.

The genes are TRBV3-1 (or the pseudogene TRBV3-2) and TRBJ2-1, with D hard to call. The V gene's germline CDR1 is LGHDT and CDR2 YNNKEL (reference sequence). V gave up 1 base and J gave up 8 bases, with 15 bases separating them. This CDR3 has 15 amino acids. The chain's CDR3 is CASSQGPTVYDEQFF. The CDR3 DNA reads TGTGCCAGCAGCCAAGGCCCCACGGTTTACGATGAGCAGTTCTTC.

The J gene is TRBJ1-2, the V gene TRBV5-1; D ambiguous. Germline CDR1 and CDR2: SGHRS and YFSETQ. The CDR3 runs 15 residues. V lost 4 bases and J 6 bases, leaving 19 bases between the germline ends. The CDR3 DNA reads as TGCGCCAGCAGCGGCCCCGTAGCGGGGAAGAATGGCTACACCTTC. Its translation: CASSGPVAGKNGYTF.

The V call is TRBV9, the J call TRBJ2-1; tentative D call: TRBD2 (6 bases). Germline loops: CDR1 SGDLS, CDR2 YYNGEE. V lost 0 bases and J 9 bases, leaving 19 bases between the germline ends. The CDR3 extends over 16 amino acids. The CDR3 DNA follows: TGTGCCAGCAGCGTAGTGGCGGGAACACGTCAGGGTGAGCAGTTCTTC. Translation: CASSVVAGTRQGEQFF.

The chain links TRBV3-1 (or the pseudogene TRBV3-2) to TRBJ2-1, with D perhaps matching TRBD1 (5 bases). V lost 6 bases to trimming and J lost 7 bases, with 13 bases between them. The CDR3 length is 13 residues. Germline V gene lookup returns CDR1 LGHDT and CDR2 YNNKEL (reference sequence). The CDR3 loop reads CASRAGLGNEQFF. The DNA of the CDR3 is TGTGCCAGCAGAGCAGGGTTGGGGAATGAGCAGTTCTTC.

This sequence joins TRBV24-1 and TRBJ1-2; tentatively, D is TRBD1 (5 bases). Germline loops: CDR1 KGHDR, CDR2 SFDVKD. The CDR3 has 15 residues. Trimming removed 0 bases from V and 6 bases from J, with 13 bases in between. The CDR3 reads CATSDLPGGYDGYTF. Written as DNA, the CDR3 is TGTGCCACCAGTGATTTGCCCGGGGGTTATGATGGCTACACCTTC.

This chain uses TRBV4-1 with TRBJ2-7, with a tentative D call TRBD1 (7 bases). Per the germline V gene, CDR1 is MGHRA and CDR2 is YSYEKL. The CDR3 length is 15 residues. Trimming shortened V by 3 bases and J by 1 base, and 13 bases separated the two germline ends. The CDR3: CASSQIQGGSYEQYF. DNA for the CDR3: TGCGCCAGCAGCCAGATCCAGGGGGGATCCTACGAGCAGTACTTC.

As to this clone: One end of the junction fails to match germline, which may point to a read error. This chain connects TRBV5-1 to TRBJ2-1, with TRBD2 identical over 8 bases. The CDR3 runs to 17 residues. Per germline, CDR1 SGHRS and CDR2 YFSETQ. CDR3 sequence: CARSPGGVVFSYNEQFF. For the CDR3, the DNA is TGCGCCCGCAGCCCGGGGGGGGTAGTCTTCTCCTACAATGAGCAGTTCTTC.

The genes are TRBV18 and TRBJ2-7; no clear D gene. This CDR3 is built from 14 residues. Deletions cut 3 bases from V and 4 bases from J, with 13 bases between. Germline values: CDR1 KGHSH, CDR2 LQKENI. CDR3 bases: TGTGCCAGCTCACCTCTGGGCAGCCGGTACGAGCAGTACTTC. Residues: CASSPLGSRYEQYF.

This clone has ten or more counts. V is TRBV5-8 and J is TRBJ2-2; 9 nucleotides line up with TRBD1. CDR1 is SGHTS and CDR2 is YDEGEE in the germline V gene. Unmatched junction bases numbered 8, after V lost 3 bases and J lost 5 bases. The CDR3 consists of 16 residues. The CDR3 region has the DNA TGTGCCAGCAGCTCCCTAGGGACAGGGCGTACCGGGGAGCTGTTTTTT. It translates to CASSSLGTGRTGELFF. Supplemented by reference TRBV5-8 and TRBJ2-2, the full variable domain reads EAGVTQSPTHLIKTRGQQATLRCSPISGHTSVYWYQQALGLGLQFLLWYDEGEERNRGNFPPRFSGRQFPNYSSELNVNALELEDSALYLCASSSLGTGRTGELFFGEGSRLTVL.

This clone was counted once. The chain is built from TRBV19 and TRBJ1-2; no definite D call. This CDR3 is 13 amino acids long. From germline, CDR1 is LNHDA and CDR2 SQIVND (reference sequence). V lost 2 bases and J lost 8, with 12 bases in between. The CDR3 DNA reads as TGTGCCAGTAGTATAACGGGGATTTCGGGCTACACCTTC. Translated, it gives CASSITGISGYTF.

The genes are TRBV19 and TRBJ2-1; TRBD1 agrees at 10 bases. Trimming removed 3 bases from V and 3 bases from J; junction bases left unmatched: 5. CDR1 and CDR2 (germline): LNHDA, SQIVND (reference sequence). The CDR3 consists of 16 residues. CDR3 nucleotides: TGTGCCAGTAGTATGGCGACAGGGGGCCTCTACAATGAGCAGTTCTTC. Its translation is CASSMATGGLYNEQFF. Drawing the rest from reference TRBV19 and TRBJ2-1, the complete variable domain is DGGITQSPKYLFRKEGQNVTLSCEQNLNHDAMYWYRQDPGQGLRLIYYSQIVNDFQKGDIAEGYSVSREKKESFPLTVTSAQKNPTAFYLCASSMATGGLYNEQFFGPGTRLTVL.

This chain links TRBV28 with TRBJ2-6, with D maybe TRBD1 (6 bases). CDR1 MDHEN and CDR2 SYDVKM come from the germline V gene. This CDR3 has 14 residues. With 9 bases removed from V and 0 bases from J, the gap between germline ends came to 9 bases. CDR3 coding DNA: TGTGCCAGTCAGGACAGCTCTGGGGCCAACGTCCTGACTTTC. Translation gives CASQDSSGANVLTF.

The chain combines TRBV2 with TRBJ2-5; tentative D call: TRBD1 (5 bases). The V end lost 8 bases, the J end lost 8 bases, and 21 bases lay between the germline ends. CDR1 SNHLY and CDR2 FYNNEI come from the germline V gene. The CDR3 loop spans 14 amino acids. The CDR3 DNA is TGTGCCAGCGCCATCGGCCAGGCTTGGGGCACCCAGTACTTC. Protein sequence: CASAIGQAWGTQYF.

The chain recombines TRBV12-3 or TRBV12-4 with TRBJ1-2; weak D call: TRBD1 (6 bases). Trimming stripped 5 bases from V and 5 bases from J, with 9 bases between. This CDR3 contains 12 residues. CDR3 bases: TGTGCCAGCAGTGGGACACTGTATGGCTACACCTTC. Residues: CASSGTLYGYTF.

There are many counts of this clone. The CDR3 reads CASSLTDSREQYF. The CDR3 bases are TGTGCCAGCAGCTTAACGGACAGCCGCGAGCAGTACTTC. The chain is built from TRBV11-3 and TRBJ2-7; tentative D call: TRBD1 (6 bases). V lost 2 bases to trimming and J lost 6 bases, with 11 bases between them. Germline V gene data show CDR1 as SGHNT and CDR2 as YENEEA. The CDR3 runs 13 residues.

V gene TRBV6-5 combines with J gene TRBJ2-7; 8 bases are shared with TRBD1. Germline values: CDR1 MNHEY, CDR2 SVGAGI. This CDR3 is 15 amino acids long. Unmatched junction bases numbered 3, after V lost 0 bases and J lost 2 bases. The CDR3 here is CASSYSDRATYEQYF. CDR3 sequence (DNA): TGTGCCAGCAGTTACTCGGACAGGGCTACCTACGAGCAGTACTTC.

The sample holds one count of this clone. The chain links TRBV29-1 to TRBJ2-5, with D possibly TRBD2 on 6 matching bases. The V end lost 6 bases, the J end lost 1 base, and 15 bases lay between the germline ends. The CDR3 loop spans 14 amino acids. In germline, CDR1 is SQVTM, CDR2 ANQGSEA. CDR3 loop: CSVITTGSQETQYF. The CDR3 DNA sequence: TGCAGCGTGATAACCACCGGGAGCCAAGAGACCCAGTACTTC.

The chain combines TRBV5-1 with TRBJ2-2; 9 bases match TRBD1. J was trimmed by 6 bases and V by 8 bases; bases with no gene match: 8. The CDR3 is 14 amino acids. The V gene's germline CDR1 is SGHRS and CDR2 YFSETQ. The DNA of the CDR3 is TGCGCCAGTGGGACAGGGTATTTCCCCGGGGAGCTGTTTTTT. This gives the protein CASGTGYFPGELFF.

This chain links TRBV6-5 with TRBJ2-2; TRBD1 aligns across 7 bases. The trim removed 6 bases at V and 6 bases at J, leaving 10 bases unmatched. Germline V CDR1 and CDR2: MNHEY, SVGAGI. CDR3 length: 15 amino acids. CDR3: CASRLLGQMAGELFF. The CDR3 region has the DNA TGTGCCAGCAGGTTACTGGGACAGATGGCCGGGGAGCTGTTTTTT.

The gene calls are TRBV6-2 or TRBV6-3 and TRBJ2-5; D is unresolved. Trimming stripped 0 bases from V and 5 bases from J, with 4 bases between. CDR1 is MNHEY, CDR2 SVGEGT, per germline. The CDR3 runs to 12 residues. CDR3 nucleotide sequence: TGTGCCAGCAGTTACTCCGCGGAGACCCAGTACTTC. This encodes CASSYSAETQYF.

The J gene is TRBJ1-1, the V gene TRBV5-1; tentatively, D is TRBD1 (6 bases). CDR1 is SGHRS, CDR2 YFSETQ, per germline. Trimming took off 4 bases at V and 5 bases at J, with 15 bases between the two ends. The CDR3 has 14 amino acids. CDR3 nucleotide sequence: TGCGCCAGCAGCCGAAGCTCAGGGGAGACTGAAGCTTTCTTT. This translates into CASSRSSGETEAFF.